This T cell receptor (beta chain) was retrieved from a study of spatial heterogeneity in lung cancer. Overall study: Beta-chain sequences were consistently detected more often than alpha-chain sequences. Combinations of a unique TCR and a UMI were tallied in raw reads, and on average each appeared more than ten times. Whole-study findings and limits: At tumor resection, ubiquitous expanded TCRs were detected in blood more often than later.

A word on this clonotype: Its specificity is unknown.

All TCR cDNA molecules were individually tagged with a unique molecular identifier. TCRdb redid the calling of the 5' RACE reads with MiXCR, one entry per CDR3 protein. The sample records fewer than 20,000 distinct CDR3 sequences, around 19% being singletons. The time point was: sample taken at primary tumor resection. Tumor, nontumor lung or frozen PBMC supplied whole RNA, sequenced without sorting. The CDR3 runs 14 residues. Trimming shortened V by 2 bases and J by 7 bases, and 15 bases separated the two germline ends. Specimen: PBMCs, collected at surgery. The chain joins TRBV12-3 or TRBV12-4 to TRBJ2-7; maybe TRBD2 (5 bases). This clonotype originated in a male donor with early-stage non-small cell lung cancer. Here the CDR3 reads CASSLKAPTIEQYF. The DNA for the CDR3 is TGTGCCAGCAGTTTAAAGGCACCGACTATAGAGCAGTACTTC.